This T cell receptor beta chain was recovered during a study of neoadjuvant anti-PD-1 for oral cavity cancer. Study context: Before surgery, most patients got three to four biweekly 3 mg/kg nivolumab doses. Non-progressing patients received a fourth nivolumab dose near day 43, then surgery on days 50-56.

Study-level findings and limits: Pretreatment Treg/Th17 ratio correlated inversely with post-treatment tumor clonality.

To note about this clone: The target antigen is unknown.

Blood libraries mostly used roughly 500 ng genomic DNA, six replicates each. Some clones are missing from TCRdb's copy, which holds only in-frame ones; the method was immunoSEQ multiplex PCR. The data hold some 15,000 clones, with about 64% observed a single time. This clonotype was sampled from a person between 40 and 85 years old with oral cavity squamous cell carcinoma. The sample consisted of PBMCs, taken before nivolumab (anti-PD-1) treatment.

In DNA form, the CDR3 reads TGTGCCTGGGGCAGGGGAAGCGAGACCCAGTACTTC. It is translated as CAWGRGSETQYF. The genes are TRBV30 and TRBJ2-5, with a possible D match to TRBD1 (6 bases). Per the germline V gene, CDR1 is GTSNPN and CDR2 is SVGIG (reference sequence). Trimming cost V 5 bases and J 5 bases, with 12 bases left between them. The CDR3 has 12 residues. Drawing the rest from reference TRBV30 and TRBJ2-5, the complete variable domain is SQTIHQWPATLVQPVGSPLSLECTVEGTSNPNLYWYRQAAGRGLQLLFYSVGIGQISSEVPQNLSASRPQDRQFILSSKKLLLSDSGFYLCAWGRGSETQYFGPGTRLLVL.